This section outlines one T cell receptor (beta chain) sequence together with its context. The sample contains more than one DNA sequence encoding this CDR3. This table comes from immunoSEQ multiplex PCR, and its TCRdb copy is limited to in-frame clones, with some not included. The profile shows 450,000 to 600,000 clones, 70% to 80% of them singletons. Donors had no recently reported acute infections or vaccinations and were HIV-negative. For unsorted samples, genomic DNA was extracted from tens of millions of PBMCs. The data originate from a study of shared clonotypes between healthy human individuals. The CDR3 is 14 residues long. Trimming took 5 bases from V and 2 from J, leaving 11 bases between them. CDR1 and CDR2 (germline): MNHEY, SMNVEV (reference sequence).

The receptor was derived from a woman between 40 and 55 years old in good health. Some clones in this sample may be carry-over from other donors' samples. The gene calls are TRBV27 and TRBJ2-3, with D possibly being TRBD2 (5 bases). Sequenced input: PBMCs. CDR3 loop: CASSLSVSTDTQYF. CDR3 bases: TGTGCCAGCAGTCTTAGCGTTTCCACAGATACGCAGTATTTT.